Described below is a single T cell receptor beta chain sequence and its context. V shed 2 bases and J 3 bases; nucleotides not matched to a gene: 0. Germline CDR1 SGHRS, CDR2 YFSETQ. The CDR3 spans 15 residues. Assay used: immunoSEQ multiplex PCR; TCRdb lists only in-frame clones, some missing. This repertoire shows over 200,000 clones, 83% found once; its top ten account for about 9%. This record belongs to a study of blood T cell repertoires in COVID-19. Overall study: Sources were T cells, B-cell-depleted T cells, or PBMCs; the material itself was cDNA or gDNA.

The sequenced sample consisted of peripheral blood. V is TRBV5-1 and J is TRBJ2-3; 13 bases align to TRBD2. This receptor was taken from a man between 35 and 55 years old with active or convalescent COVID-19. The CDR3 reads CASSLLAGGTDTQYF. CDR3 in DNA: TGCGCCAGCAGCTTACTAGCGGGGGGGACAGATACGCAGTATTTT.